The entry below gives a single T cell receptor (beta chain) sequence along with its context. Its specificity is not known. These data originate in a study of identifying expanded T cells in peripheral blood. Findings of the study overall: Variance in clone template counts between approximately two-week samples significantly increased with total template count across all healthy donors. Approximately 1.1 clones differed between technical replicates, versus about 17 and 20 over time.

With V trimmed by 6 bases and J by 2 bases, 7 bases remained unmatched. In germline, CDR1 is MDHEN, CDR2 SYDVKM. The CDR3 loop spans 14 amino acids. Collection occurred without any documented infections or immune events in donors. Measured with immunoSEQ multiplex PCR; TCRdb has only the in-frame clones, and not every one. This repertoire shows 110,000 or so clones, about 87% found once; its top ten account for 7.5% to 10%. The V and J genes are TRBV28 and TRBJ2-7; 7 bases fit TRBD1. The sample consisted of blood. The receptor was isolated from a person aged 18 to 70 in good health. The CDR3 spells CASRLGQQTYEQYF. The CDR3 nucleotides read TGTGCCAGCAGGCTGGGACAGCAGACCTACGAGCAGTACTTC.